This entry lists 17 T cell receptor beta chains sequenced from one sample in a study of T cell responses to AZD1222 COVID-19 vaccine. Clones were sequenced by immunoSEQ multiplex PCR, and TCRdb holds only the in-frame ones, with some missing. Of 95,000 to 150,000 clones listed, about 90% are singletons. The sample here was peripheral blood, taken on day 0 of AZD1222 vaccination. These receptors all stem from an adult in good health.

In nucleotides, the CDR3 is TGTGCCAGCAGCCCAGACCTCGCGGTCGAGCAGTACTTC. It translates to CASSPDLAVEQYF. V usage is TRBV11-2 and J usage is TRBJ2-7; D uncertain. The CDR3 runs 13 residues. Deletions cut 5 bases from V and 6 bases from J, with 14 bases between. Germline V gene sequence: CDR1 SGHAT, CDR2 FQNNGV.

The V call is TRBV7-9, the J call TRBJ1-5; the match to TRBD1 covers 9 bases. The length of the CDR3 is 15 residues. J was trimmed by 4 bases and V by 4 bases; bases with no gene match: 5. Germline CDR1 SEHNR, CDR2 FQNEAQ (reference sequence). The CDR3 reads CASSSGQGANQPQHF. In DNA, the CDR3 is TGTGCCAGCAGCTCGGGACAGGGCGCGAATCAGCCCCAGCATTTT.

The rearrangement uses TRBV30 and TRBJ2-1; the match to TRBD2 covers 9 bases. Germline V lookup: CDR1 GTSNPN, CDR2 SVGIG (reference sequence). The CDR3 covers 19 residues. Trimming took 1 base from V and 0 from J; bases not matched to a gene: 13. For the CDR3, the DNA is TGTGCCTGGAGTGCCCCCGGCAGCGGGAGGCCGGACTCCTACAATGAGCAGTTCTTC. Amino acid sequence: CAWSAPGSGRPDSYNEQFF.

The V and J genes are TRBV29-1 and TRBJ1-3, with D perhaps TRBD1 (5 bases). The CDR3 is 12 amino acids. Trimming left V 5 bases short and J 4 bases short, with 9 bases between. Germline CDR1 is SQVTM and CDR2 is ANQGSEA. Here the CDR3 DNA reads TGCAGCGTTTCAGGGAGGGGAAACACCATATATTTT. Encoded protein: CSVSGRGNTIYF.

V and J are TRBV6-1 and TRBJ2-3; weak D call: TRBD1 (6 bases). Germline CDR1 MNHNS, CDR2 SASEGT. There are 15 residues in the CDR3. Trimming left V 3 bases short and J 6 bases short, with 16 bases between. The CDR3: CASSDTGHLLDTQYF. The CDR3 DNA reads as TGTGCCAGCAGTGACACAGGGCACCTCCTGGATACGCAGTATTTT.

This chain connects TRBV19 to TRBJ1-6, with D possibly matching TRBD1 (6 bases). V lost 3 bases, J lost 4 bases, and 16 bases lay in between. The CDR3 runs to 17 residues. CDR1 LNHDA and CDR2 SQIVND come from the germline V gene (reference sequence). CDR3 DNA sequence: TGTGCCAGTAGTATGATGGGCTCGCAGGGGTATAATTCACCCCTCCACTTT. Translation gives CASSMMGSQGYNSPLHF.

Here the CDR3 reads CASSLLPYGYTF. As DNA, the CDR3 is TGTGCCAGCAGTCTTCTCCCCTATGGCTACACCTTC. The J gene is TRBJ1-2, the V gene TRBV6-4, with D unresolved. The V and J ends lost 5 bases and 4 bases respectively, with 8 bases between them. CDR3 size: 12 residues. Germline values: CDR1 MRHNA, CDR2 SNTAGT.

The J gene is TRBJ1-4, the V gene TRBV30; tentatively, D is TRBD1 (6 bases). The length of the CDR3 is 13 residues. The V gene's germline CDR1 is GTSNPN and CDR2 SVGIG (reference sequence). Between the trimmed V and J ends, which lost 4 bases and 8 bases, there was a span of 14 bases. The CDR3 bases are TGTGCCTGGAAAATAGCAGGGGAGGAAAAACTGTTTTTT. It translates to CAWKIAGEEKLFF.

The chain employs TRBV15 and TRBJ2-3, with a tentative D call TRBD1 (6 bases). The V gene lost 1 base and the J gene lost 1 base, with 12 bases spanning the gap. Germline lookup yields CDR1 LNHNV and CDR2 YYDKDF (reference sequence). This CDR3 contains 16 residues. The CDR3 sequence: CATSRGGNRGTDTQYF. CDR3 sequence (DNA): TGTGCCACCAGCAGAGGGGGGAACAGGGGCACAGATACGCAGTATTTT.

The chain carries TRBV6-5 and TRBJ1-2; D is unclear. The CDR3 extends over 13 amino acids. Germline V CDR1 and CDR2: MNHEY, SVGAGI. Trimming cost V 6 bases and J 1 base, with 9 bases left between them. The CDR3 nucleotides read TGTGCCAGCAGGAGGGAGGGTAACTATGGCTACACCTTC. It yields the protein CASRREGNYGYTF.

V usage is TRBV6-5 and J usage is TRBJ1-4; a possible D gene is TRBD1 (5 bases). There are 13 residues in the CDR3. The V end was cut by 0 bases, the J end by 10 bases, with 9 bases between. CDR1 MNHEY and CDR2 SVGAGI come from the germline V gene. In DNA, the CDR3 is TGTGCCAGCAGTTACTCGACAAGGGGAAAACTGTTTTTT. Translated: CASSYSTRGKLFF.

The rearrangement links TRBV6-5 to TRBJ1-1; 7 bases line up with TRBD1. The V gene end was trimmed by 3 bases and the J gene end by 1 base; junction bases not matched to a gene: 5. Germline CDR1 MNHEY, CDR2 SVGAGI. This CDR3 spans 15 amino acids. The CDR3 loop reads CASSYYAGGNTEAFF. CDR3 sequence (DNA): TGTGCCAGCAGTTATTATGCAGGGGGGAACACTGAAGCTTTCTTT.

The CDR3 DNA sequence: TGTGCCAGCAGCCCGTTCACGGGACAAGCCACTGAAGCTTTCTTT. Residues: CASSPFTGQATEAFF. The chain is built from TRBV9 and TRBJ1-1; D is perhaps TRBD1 (6 bases). The germline CDR1 and CDR2 sequences are SGDLS and YYNGEE. The CDR3 consists of 15 residues. The V end lost 4 bases, the J end lost 4 bases, and 17 bases lay between the germline ends.

The rearrangement joins TRBV7-8 to TRBJ2-4, with D possibly matching TRBD2 (6 bases). The germline V gene encodes CDR1 SGHVS and CDR2 FQNEAQ. CDR3 length: 15 amino acids. V was shortened by 5 bases and J by 2 bases, with 13 bases between the two germline ends. The CDR3 nucleotides are TGTGCCAGCAGCCTCGACGGGGGAACCAAAAACATTCAGTACTTC. Translation: CASSLDGGTKNIQYF. The full variable domain, completed using reference TRBV7-8 and TRBJ2-4, is GAGVSQSPRYKVAKRGQDVALRCDPISGHVSLFWYQQALGQGPEFLTYFQNEAQLDKSGLPSDRFFAERPEGSVSTLKIQRTQQEDSAVYLCASSLDGGTKNIQYFGAGTRLSVL.

The chain joins TRBV18 to TRBJ2-7; 11 positions agree with TRBD1. The J segment lost 0 bases and the V segment lost 6 bases, leaving 4 bases of the junction unmatched. CDR3 length equals 15 residues. Germline CDR1 and CDR2: KGHSH and LQKENI. Written as DNA, the CDR3 is TGTGCCAGCTCTCCCGGGACAGGGGGCTCCTACGAGCAGTACTTC. Encoded protein: CASSPGTGGSYEQYF.

In its sample, this clone was seen once. The chain links TRBV11-3 to TRBJ1-1; D remains unclear. Germline-derived CDR1 and CDR2 are SGHNT and YENEEA. The V end was cut by 5 bases, the J end by 2 bases, with 9 bases between. CDR3 length: 13 amino acids. For the CDR3, the DNA is TGTGCCAGCAGCACCGGGCCTAACACTGAAGCTTTCTTT. Its protein is CASSTGPNTEAFF.

The chain couples TRBV6-2 or TRBV6-3 to TRBJ2-3, with a possible D match to TRBD2 (5 bases). In germline, CDR1 is MNHEY, CDR2 SVGEGT. Trimming left V 2 bases short and J 2 bases short, with 5 bases between. The CDR3 runs to 13 residues. CDR3 sequence (DNA): TGTGCCAGCAGTTACCGGGACACAGATACGCAGTATTTT. Amino acids: CASSYRDTDTQYF.